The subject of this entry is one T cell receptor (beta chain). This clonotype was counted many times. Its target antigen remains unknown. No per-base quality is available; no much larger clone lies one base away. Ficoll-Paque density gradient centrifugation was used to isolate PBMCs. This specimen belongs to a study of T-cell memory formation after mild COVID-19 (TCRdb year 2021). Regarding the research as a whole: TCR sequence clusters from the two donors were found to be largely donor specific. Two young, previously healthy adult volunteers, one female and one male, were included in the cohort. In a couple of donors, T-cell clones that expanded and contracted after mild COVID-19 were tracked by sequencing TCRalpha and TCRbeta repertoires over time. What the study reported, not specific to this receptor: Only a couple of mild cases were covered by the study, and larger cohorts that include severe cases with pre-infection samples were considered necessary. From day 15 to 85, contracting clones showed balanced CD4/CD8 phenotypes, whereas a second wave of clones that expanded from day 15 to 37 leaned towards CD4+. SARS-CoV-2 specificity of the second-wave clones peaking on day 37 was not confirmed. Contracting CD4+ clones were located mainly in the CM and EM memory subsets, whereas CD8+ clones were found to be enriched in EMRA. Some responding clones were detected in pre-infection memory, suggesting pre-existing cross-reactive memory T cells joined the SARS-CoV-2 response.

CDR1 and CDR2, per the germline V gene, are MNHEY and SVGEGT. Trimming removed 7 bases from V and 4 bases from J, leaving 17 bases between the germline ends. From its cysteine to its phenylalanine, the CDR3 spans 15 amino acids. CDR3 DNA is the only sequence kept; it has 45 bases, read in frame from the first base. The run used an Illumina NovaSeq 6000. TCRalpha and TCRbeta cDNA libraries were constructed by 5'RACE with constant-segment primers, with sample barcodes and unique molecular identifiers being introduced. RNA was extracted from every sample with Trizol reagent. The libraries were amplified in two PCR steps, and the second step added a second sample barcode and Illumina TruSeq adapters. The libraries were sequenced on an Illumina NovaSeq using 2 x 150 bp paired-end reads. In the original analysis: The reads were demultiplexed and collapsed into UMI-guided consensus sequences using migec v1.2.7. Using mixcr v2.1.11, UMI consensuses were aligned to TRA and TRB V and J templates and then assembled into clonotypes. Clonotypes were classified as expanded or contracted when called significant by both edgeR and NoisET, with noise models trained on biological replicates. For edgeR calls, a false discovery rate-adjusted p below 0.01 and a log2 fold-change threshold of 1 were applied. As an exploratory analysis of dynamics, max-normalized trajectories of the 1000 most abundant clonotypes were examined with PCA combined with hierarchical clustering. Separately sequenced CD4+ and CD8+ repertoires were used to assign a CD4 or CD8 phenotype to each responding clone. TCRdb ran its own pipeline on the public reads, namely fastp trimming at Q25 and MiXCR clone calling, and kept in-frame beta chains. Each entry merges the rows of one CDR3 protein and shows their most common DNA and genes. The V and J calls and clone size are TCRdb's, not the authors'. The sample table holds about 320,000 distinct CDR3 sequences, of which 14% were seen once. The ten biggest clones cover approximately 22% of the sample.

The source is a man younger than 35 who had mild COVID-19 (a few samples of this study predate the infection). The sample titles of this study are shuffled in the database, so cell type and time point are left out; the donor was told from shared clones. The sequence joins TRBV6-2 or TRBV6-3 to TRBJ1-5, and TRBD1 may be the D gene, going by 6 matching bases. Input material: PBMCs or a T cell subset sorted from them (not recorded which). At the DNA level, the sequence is TGTGCCAGCATCCCAGCGGGGGCTTTGAATCAGCCCCAGCATTTT. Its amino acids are CASIPAGALNQPQHF.